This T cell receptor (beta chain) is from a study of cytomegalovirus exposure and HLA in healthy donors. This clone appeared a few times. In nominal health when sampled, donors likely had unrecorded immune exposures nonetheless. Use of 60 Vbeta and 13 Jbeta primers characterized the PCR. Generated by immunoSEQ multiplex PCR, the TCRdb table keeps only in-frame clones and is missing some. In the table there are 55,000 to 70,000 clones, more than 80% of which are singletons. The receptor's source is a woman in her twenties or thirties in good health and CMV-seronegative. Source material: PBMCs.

For the CDR3, the DNA is TGTGCCAGTACGGGACTAGCGGGAGGTAATGAGCAGTTCTTC. Residues: CASTGLAGGNEQFF. The J gene is TRBJ2-1, the V gene TRBV4-2; the match to TRBD2 covers 15 bases. This CDR3 has 14 residues. Germline CDR1 is LGHNA and CDR2 is YNFKEQ. V lost 9 bases and J lost 7; bases outside the gene matches: 4.